Listed here are 11 T cell receptor beta chains from one sample, sequenced in a study of regulatory T cells in long-lasting Graves disease. Specified time point: persistent/refractory GD, antithyroid drugs over 5 years with positive TRAb. There was RNA extracted from PBMCs, and the TCR library was made from it. Through Arm-PCR of CDR3 regions and iRepertoire HTBI primers, TCR beta libraries were built. TCRdb redid the calling of the multiplex PCR reads with MiXCR, one entry per CDR3 protein. In the table there are roughly 300,000 distinct CDR3 sequences, less than 20% of which are singletons. The source material was peripheral blood mononuclear cells (PBMCs), sampled when the disease was refractory, from a patient treated with antithyroid drugs. The receptors stem from a female donor with Graves disease.

The gene calls are TRBV10-2 and TRBJ2-7; perhaps TRBD1 as D (6 bases). This CDR3 comprises 15 residues. The germline V gene has CDR1 WSHSY and CDR2 SAAADI. With 2 bases removed from V and 3 bases from J, the gap between germline ends came to 14 bases. In DNA, the CDR3 is TGCGCCAGCAGTGAGGTGAGGGACACCTACTACGAGCAGTACTTC. This sequence encodes CASSEVRDTYYEQYF.

This clonotype was counted ten times or more. The J gene is TRBJ2-5, the V gene TRBV28; 8 nucleotides line up with TRBD1. V was clipped by 7 bases and J by 4 bases; unmatched bases: 8. Germline CDR1 and CDR2: MDHEN and SYDVKM. The CDR3 contains 14 residues. The CDR3 bases are TGTGCCAGCACCTTCCGACAGGGGACAGAGACCCAGTACTTC. This gives the protein CASTFRQGTETQYF.

In this sample, this clonotype turned up many times. This rearrangement joins TRBV28 to TRBJ2-7, with D possibly TRBD2 on 5 matching bases. The CDR3 extends over 16 amino acids. Trimming removed 8 bases at V and 3 bases at J, with 23 bases between. Germline CDR1 reads MDHEN; CDR2 reads SYDVKM. The CDR3 is CASFEGKGTRRYEQYF. The CDR3 DNA reads as TGTGCCAGCTTCGAGGGTAAAGGAACTCGCCGCTACGAGCAGTACTTC.

This clonotype has ten or more counts. The CDR3 loop reads CASSIWRGSNQPQHF. The CDR3 DNA reads TGTGCCAGCAGCATTTGGCGTGGAAGCAATCAGCCCCAGCATTTT. The gene calls are TRBV7-2 and TRBJ1-5; D not resolved. V was cut by 5 bases and J by 1 base, with 12 bases left in between. Germline V gene data show CDR1 as SGHTA and CDR2 as FQGNSA. This CDR3 has 15 amino acids. Full variable domain (rest looked up from reference TRBV7-2 and TRBJ1-5): GAGVSQSPSNKVTEKGKDVELRCDPISGHTALYWYRQSLGQGLEFLIYFQGNSAPDKSGLPSDRFSAERTGGSVSTLTIQRTQQEDSAVYLCASSIWRGSNQPQHFGDGTRLSIL.

This clonotype has a handful of counts. This chain joins TRBV5-1 and TRBJ1-1, with a weak D call TRBD1 (6 bases). Germline-derived CDR1 and CDR2 are SGHRS and YFSETQ. CDR3 length equals 15 residues. The germline V and J ends were trimmed by 0 bases and 4 bases, with 13 bases remaining between them. CDR3 DNA: TGCGCCAGCAGCTTGGGTCGGGTGGGGGCCACTGAAGCTTTCTTT. This sequence encodes CASSLGRVGATEAFF.

There are many counts of this clonotype. The V call is TRBV2, the J call TRBJ2-7; TRBD2 matches 7 bases. The CDR3 loop spans 14 amino acids. The V gene end was trimmed by 7 bases and the J gene end by 3 bases; junction bases not matched to a gene: 9. In germline, CDR1 is SNHLY, CDR2 FYNNEI. CDR3: CASNEGLLLYEQYF. CDR3 sequence (DNA): TGTGCCAGCAATGAGGGACTACTTCTCTACGAGCAGTACTTC.

This clonotype has more than one count but fewer than ten. The chain couples TRBV27 to TRBJ1-2, with 7 nucleotides matching TRBD1. The CDR3 loop spans 15 amino acids. V shed 1 base and J 5 bases; nucleotides not matched to a gene: 7. CDR1 MNHEY and CDR2 SMNVEV come from the germline V gene (reference sequence). The CDR3 nucleotides read TGTGCCAGCAGTTTATTGTACAGGGGAGGATATGGCTACACCTTC. As protein: CASSLLYRGGYGYTF.

The rearrangement uses TRBV18 and TRBJ2-7; perhaps TRBD1 as D (5 bases). In germline, CDR1 is KGHSH, CDR2 LQKENI. The V gene lost 1 base and the J gene lost 3 bases, with 16 bases spanning the gap. The CDR3 runs 16 residues. The CDR3 DNA reads as TGTGCCAGCTCACCACTCGGGCGACAGTTCAGCTACGAGCAGTACTTC. Translated, it gives CASSPLGRQFSYEQYF.

This clonotype was seen a handful of times. The chain joins TRBV7-9 to TRBJ2-7; TRBD2 matches at 8 bases. V shed 3 bases and J 0 bases; nucleotides not matched to a gene: 7. The CDR3 is 16 amino acids. CDR1 is SEHNR, CDR2 FQNEAQ, per germline (reference sequence). Here the CDR3 reads CASSFPGGGPSYEQYF. The CDR3 DNA reads TGTGCCAGCAGCTTCCCCGGGGGGGGTCCCTCCTACGAGCAGTACTTC.

This clonotype has at least ten counts. The J gene is TRBJ1-5, the V gene TRBV15; no firm D call. Germline CDR1 reads LNHNV; CDR2 reads YYDKDF (reference sequence). This CDR3 has 13 amino acids. Trimming removed 1 base from V and 3 bases from J, with 4 bases in between. The CDR3 DNA is TGTGCCACCAGCAGAGGACACAATCAGCCCCAGCATTTT. Translated: CATSRGHNQPQHF.

This clonotype was detected many times. This chain links TRBV28 with TRBJ2-5; 7 bases align to TRBD1. Trimming cost V 7 bases and J 4 bases; bases outside gene matches: 18. Germline lookup yields CDR1 MDHEN and CDR2 SYDVKM. The CDR3 totals 17 residues. In nucleotides, the CDR3 is TGTGCCAGCACCCCTACATCAGCAACAGGGGTACGAGAGACCCAGTACTTC. Protein sequence: CASTPTSATGVRETQYF.